The next 29 T cell receptor beta chains were all read from a single sample in a study of vaccination and CD4 T cells after COVID-19. Oncomine TCR Beta short-read sequencing was applied to DNA from cultured CD4+ T cells. TCRdb passed the PCR reads through MiXCR, listing each CDR3 protein once. Of around 10,000 distinct CDR3 sequences in the sample, 30% to 35% were seen once. Described treatment: roughly ten-day PBMC culture with coronavirus spike peptide pools or control peptides (ViraFEST assay). No antigen has been identified for these receptors. The specimen was CD4+ T cells from blood, cultured in vitro, collected after SARS-CoV-2 vaccination. The receptors shown here come from a human donor who had recovered from COVID-19.

This clonotype has more than one count but fewer than ten. The chain is built from TRBV7-9 and TRBJ2-3; possibly TRBD1 for D (6 bases). Trimming took 3 bases from V and 2 from J, leaving 12 bases between them. This CDR3 comprises 15 residues. Per the germline V gene, CDR1 is SEHNR and CDR2 is FQNEAQ (reference sequence). CDR3 nucleotide sequence: TGTGCCAGCAGCTTGGGAACAGGGTACACAGATACGCAGTATTTT. It is translated as CASSLGTGYTDTQYF.

As DNA, the CDR3 is TGTGCCAGCTCACCATGGACAGGGGCCTCGAACACTGAAGCTTTCTTT. Translation gives CASSPWTGASNTEAFF. The chain recombines TRBV18 with TRBJ1-1; TRBD1 matches at 9 bases. The CDR3 extends over 16 amino acids. Germline CDR1 and CDR2: KGHSH and LQKENI. V dropped 2 bases and J dropped 1; count of bases not matched to a gene: 5.

This clonotype was found a few times. This rearrangement joins TRBV7-2 to TRBJ1-2, with D possibly TRBD1 on 5 matching bases. The germline V and J ends were trimmed by 11 bases and 6 bases, with 19 bases remaining between them. The CDR3 contains 13 residues. Germline loops: CDR1 SGHTA, CDR2 FQGNSA. The CDR3 bases are TGTGCCTCTCACCGGGACCCGAGTAATGGCTACACCTTC. Translation: CASHRDPSNGYTF.

The chain links TRBV27 to TRBJ2-7; 7 bases are a match to TRBD2. The CDR3 is made up of 14 amino acids. The V and J ends lost 3 bases and 2 bases, in that order; junction bases with no gene match: 4. Germline V gene lookup returns CDR1 MNHEY and CDR2 SMNVEV (reference sequence). The CDR3 DNA follows: TGTGCCAGCAGTTTGGAGGGAGGGCCCTACGAGCAGTACTTC. This translates into CASSLEGGPYEQYF.

The rearrangement links TRBV7-3 to TRBJ2-1, with unresolved D. V was pared by 3 bases and J by 6 bases, with 12 bases between. This CDR3 region has 14 residues. The germline V gene has CDR1 SGHTA and CDR2 FQGTGA. The CDR3 region is CASSFIRVSNEQFF. The CDR3 DNA reads as TGTGCCAGCAGCTTCATTAGGGTCAGCAATGAGCAGTTCTTC.

The chain couples TRBV11-2 to TRBJ1-1; D call uncertain. V lost 4 bases to trimming and J lost 7 bases, with 28 bases between them. The CDR3 covers 18 residues. In germline, CDR1 is SGHAT, CDR2 FQNNGV. The CDR3 coding sequence is TGTGCCAGCAGCTCCCGGGTGGTCCAGCCACCATACACAATTGAAGCTTTCTTT. This gives the protein CASSSRVVQPPYTIEAFF.

The table lists this clonotype with a few counts. Here the CDR3 reads CATSDTGTSADTQYF. CDR3 DNA: TGTGCCACCAGTGATACCGGGACTAGCGCAGATACGCAGTATTTT. The chain joins TRBV24-1 to TRBJ2-3; 10 bases match TRBD2. The CDR3 extends over 15 amino acids. Trimming at V came to 3 bases and at J to 4 bases, leaving 3 bases not matched to a gene. In germline, CDR1 is KGHDR, CDR2 SFDVKD.

This clonotype was seen once. The chain couples TRBV12-2 to TRBJ2-3; no check of the table's D call, TRBD2, against the DNA was made. TRBV12-2 is listed as a pseudogene. The CDR3 sequence is 16 residues long. The CDR3 region is CASRLVTSGIADTQYF. Here the CDR3 DNA reads TGTGCAAGTCGCTTAGTTACTAGCGGGATAGCAGATACGCAGTATTTT.

J is TRBJ2-7 and V is TRBV7-8, with TRBD1 identical over 10 bases. The germline CDR1 and CDR2 sequences are SGHVS and FQNEAQ. J was trimmed by 7 bases and V by 5 bases; bases with no gene match: 11. The CDR3 has 15 residues. The CDR3 coding sequence is TGTGCCAGCAGCCCAATGGGACAGGGGATCCCTGAGCAGTACTTC. Its translation is CASSPMGQGIPEQYF. The full variable domain, in which reference TRBV7-8 and TRBJ2-7 provide the parts outside the CDR3, is GAGVSQSPRYKVAKRGQDVALRCDPISGHVSLFWYQQALGQGPEFLTYFQNEAQLDKSGLPSDRFFAERPEGSVSTLKIQRTQQEDSAVYLCASSPMGQGIPEQYFGPGTRLTVT.

The chain employs TRBV7-2 and TRBJ1-1; a weak D match, TRBD1 (6 bases). This CDR3 comprises 14 residues. Germline CDR1 and CDR2: SGHTA and FQGNSA. Trimming took 3 bases from V and 2 from J, leaving 10 bases between them. In DNA form, the CDR3 reads TGTGCCAGCAGCTTCCGCAGGGGAAACACTGAAGCTTTCTTT. Translation gives CASSFRRGNTEAFF.

There are a few counts of this clonotype. The chain employs TRBV6-1 and TRBJ2-5; a weak D match, TRBD2 (6 bases). The CDR3 has 12 residues. Looked up from germline, CDR1 is MNHNS and CDR2 is SASEGT. V lost 6 bases and J lost 5, with 10 bases in between. The CDR3 nucleotides read TGTGCCAGCAGACACGGAGGGGAGACCCAGTACTTC. Translating gives CASRHGGETQYF.

By sample share, this clonotype is large. The chain combines TRBV20-1 with TRBJ2-7, with TRBD2 matching over 15 bases. Germline CDR1 is DFQATT and CDR2 is SNEGSKA (reference sequence). V lost 2 bases, J lost 3 bases, and 5 bases stayed unmatched. The CDR3 runs to 16 residues. The DNA for the CDR3 is TGCAGTGCTAGACCAGGGACTAGCGGGAGGATCTACGAGCAGTACTTC. This sequence encodes CSARPGTSGRIYEQYF.

The chain joins TRBV11-2 to TRBJ1-2; 9 nucleotides match TRBD1. The CDR3 is made up of 16 amino acids. The junction had 11 bases not matched to a gene; V was cut back by 5 bases and J by 4 bases. Per the germline V gene, CDR1 is SGHAT and CDR2 is FQNNGV. The CDR3 coding sequence is TGTGCCAGCAGCATTCGACGAGCGGGACAGGGCTATGGCTACACCTTC. Translating gives CASSIRRAGQGYGYTF.

Details on this clonotype: It is likely a read error, because the conserved phenylalanine at the end of the CDR3 is missing. The rearrangement uses TRBV28 and TRBJ2-7, with 11 bases fitting TRBD1. The CDR3 totals 15 residues. V lost 6 bases, J lost 2 bases, and 6 bases stayed unmatched. Germline V lookup: CDR1 MDHEN, CDR2 SYDVKM. This CDR3 reads CASRSPGQGAYEQYL. CDR3 coding DNA: TGTGCCAGCAGATCTCCGGGACAGGGGGCCTACGAGCAGTACTTA.

This clonotype showed up just a few times. The chain employs TRBV24-1 and TRBJ2-3, with D perhaps TRBD2 (5 bases). The CDR3 sequence is 14 residues long. Germline CDR1 is KGHDR and CDR2 is SFDVKD. Trimming pared 4 bases from V and 0 bases from J, leaving 7 bases between. CDR3 protein: CATSEGGSTDTQYF. The DNA for the CDR3 is TGTGCCACCAGTGAGGGCGGGAGCACAGATACGCAGTATTTT.

The rearrangement uses TRBV4-2 and TRBJ1-1; D is uncertain. The CDR3 extends over 15 amino acids. Germline CDR1 and CDR2: LGHNA and YNFKEQ. Trimming stripped 1 base from V and 11 bases from J, with 20 bases between. The CDR3 DNA sequence: TGTGCCAGCAGCCAAGCGCGGGCTGGGGAGCCACGCGCTTTCTTT. Translated: CASSQARAGEPRAFF.

This clonotype was counted only a few times. The chain links TRBV28 to TRBJ1-5; D may be TRBD1 (5 bases). The V and J ends lost 0 bases and 0 bases respectively, with 15 bases between them. CDR1 is MDHEN and CDR2 is SYDVKM in the germline V gene. The CDR3 covers 18 residues. As DNA, the CDR3 is TGTGCCAGCAGTTTATGGGAGGAGAGGGGCCTTAGCAATCAGCCCCAGCATTTT. The encoded protein is CASSLWEERGLSNQPQHF.

The V call is TRBV6-2 or TRBV6-3, the J call TRBJ1-1, with TRBD1 as a possible D gene (5 bases). CDR1 is MNHEY, CDR2 SVGEGT, per germline. The CDR3 covers 15 residues. Between the trimmed V and J ends, which lost 4 bases and 0 bases, there was a span of 12 bases. This chain's CDR3 is CASSSRDGMNTEAFF. For the CDR3, the DNA is TGTGCCAGCAGTTCCCGGGACGGAATGAACACTGAAGCTTTCTTT.

The table lists this clonotype with a few counts. The chain couples TRBV6-2 or TRBV6-3 to TRBJ2-1, with no clear D. Germline V gene data show CDR1 as MNHEY and CDR2 as SVGEGT. Trimming pared 2 bases from V and 0 bases from J, leaving 8 bases between. The CDR3 spans 15 residues. This CDR3 is CASSYAYSSYNEQFF. The CDR3 DNA reads TGTGCCAGCAGTTACGCGTACAGCTCCTACAATGAGCAGTTCTTC.

CDR3 nucleotide sequence: TGTGCCAGCAGCATAGGGGGGGGGAATGAAAAACTGTTTTTT. Translation gives CASSIGGGNEKLFF. The chain carries TRBV7-2 and TRBJ1-4, with a weak D call TRBD1 (6 bases). CDR3 length: 14 residues. Germline CDR1 is SGHTA and CDR2 is FQGNSA. Deletions cut 5 bases from V and 5 bases from J, with 12 bases between.

The chain carries TRBV27 and TRBJ1-6; D is perhaps TRBD1 (5 bases). Per germline, CDR1 MNHEY and CDR2 SMNVEV (reference sequence). The CDR3 length is 17 residues. Between the trimmed V and J ends, which lost 5 bases and 4 bases, there was a span of 18 bases. The CDR3 coding sequence is TGTGCCAGCAGTCCGGCAGGGTCTCAGCAATATAATTCACCCCTCCACTTT. Translated, it gives CASSPAGSQQYNSPLHF.

The CDR3 nucleotides are TGCGCCAGCAGCTTGTTGGGGCCTAGCGCCATGTCCTACAATGAGCAGTTCTTC. Translation gives CASSLLGPSAMSYNEQFF. J is TRBJ2-1 and V is TRBV5-1, with D possibly being TRBD2 (6 bases). Trimming took 1 base from V and 1 from J, leaving 18 bases between them. Germline lookup yields CDR1 SGHRS and CDR2 YFSETQ. This CDR3 has 18 amino acids.

The chain employs TRBV27 and TRBJ1-1; possibly TRBD1 for D (6 bases). Germline V gene data show CDR1 as MNHEY and CDR2 as SMNVEV (reference sequence). There are 14 residues in the CDR3. V was cut by 7 bases and J by 4 bases, with 16 bases left in between. CDR3 sequence reads: CASTKGGRGTEAFF. CDR3 DNA sequence: TGTGCCAGCACAAAGGGGGGGCGGGGCACTGAAGCTTTCTTT.

The gene calls are TRBV27 and TRBJ2-2; TRBD2 might be the D (6 bases). The V end lost 0 bases, the J end lost 4 bases, and 9 bases lay between the germline ends. The CDR3 contains 15 residues. Germline V gene sequence: CDR1 MNHEY, CDR2 SMNVEV (reference sequence). The CDR3 region has the DNA TGTGCCAGCAGTTTATCGTGGGAGGTCACCGGGGAGCTGTTTTTT. Translating gives CASSLSWEVTGELFF.

The chain links TRBV7-6 to TRBJ2-7; 7 nucleotides line up with TRBD1. The germline V gene has CDR1 SGHVS and CDR2 FNYEAQ. The CDR3 is made up of 16 amino acids. V was pared by 5 bases and J by 2 bases, with 12 bases of the junction left unmatched. The chain's CDR3 is CASSQSLDRITYEQYF. CDR3 in DNA: TGTGCCAGCAGCCAATCGTTGGACAGGATTACCTACGAGCAGTACTTC.

The chain joins TRBV29-1 to TRBJ2-2; no firm D call. CDR1 and CDR2 (germline): SQVTM, ANQGSEA. Trimming removed 7 bases at V and 4 bases at J, with 13 bases between. The CDR3 is 13 residues long. The chain's CDR3 is CSAPIMPTGELFF. DNA of the CDR3: TGCAGCGCCCCTATAATGCCCACCGGGGAGCTGTTTTTT.

The rearrangement uses TRBV28 and TRBJ1-6, with 11 bases that match TRBD1. The CDR3 has 16 residues. V lost 6 bases, J lost 7 bases, and 8 bases stayed unmatched. The germline V gene encodes CDR1 MDHEN and CDR2 SYDVKM. CDR3 protein: CASRTWGQGENSPLHF. The DNA of the CDR3 is TGTGCCAGCAGGACTTGGGGACAGGGGGAAAATTCACCCCTCCACTTT.

The J gene is TRBJ2-1, the V gene TRBV19; D is undetermined. The CDR3 spans 15 residues. Germline loops: CDR1 LNHDA, CDR2 SQIVND (reference sequence). V lost 4 bases and J 0 bases, leaving 10 bases between the germline ends. The CDR3 region is CASSNPSPSYNEQFF. CDR3 in DNA: TGTGCCAGTAGTAATCCGTCCCCCTCCTACAATGAGCAGTTCTTC.

This clonotype has only a few counts. The chain links TRBV6-1 to TRBJ1-2; D might be TRBD1 (5 bases). CDR3 size: 13 residues. Germline CDR1 MNHNS, CDR2 SASEGT. V lost 2 bases, J lost 8 bases, and 12 bases lay in between. CDR3 in DNA: TGTGCCAGCAGTGAACTTCAGGGCCGGGGCTACACCTTC. Protein sequence: CASSELQGRGYTF.